The 10 T cell receptor beta chains listed next were all sequenced from one sample in a study of spatial heterogeneity in lung cancer. This sample's time point: sample taken at primary tumor resection. Unsorted whole RNA from tumor, nontumor lung or frozen PBMC underwent sequencing. MiXCR, run by TCRdb on the 5' RACE reads, gives a single entry per CDR3 protein. The table records around 1,600 distinct CDR3 sequences, roughly 7.9% of them present only once. The sample was normal lung tissue next to the tumor, taken at surgery. Source of these receptors: a female donor with early-stage non-small cell lung cancer.

In its sample, this clonotype is large. This beta chain is off target for a library built for alpha chains, so its abundance means little. J is TRBJ1-6 and V is TRBV20-1; D not certain. This CDR3 comprises 14 residues. V gave up 6 bases and J gave up 7 bases, with 16 bases separating them. Germline CDR1 reads DFQATT; CDR2 reads SNEGSKA (reference sequence). The CDR3 spells CSAVRMNSNSPLHF. For the CDR3, the DNA is TGCAGTGCGGTCAGGATGAATTCAAATTCACCCCTCCACTTT.

This clonotype was counted ten times or more. The library was built for alpha chains, so this beta chain is an off-target read and its size means little. This chain connects TRBV10-3 to TRBJ1-5; D remains ambiguous. Deletions cut 0 bases from V and 4 bases from J, with 4 bases between. The CDR3 is 13 residues long. From germline, CDR1 is ENHRY and CDR2 SYGVKD. The CDR3: CAISESGNQPQHF. DNA of the CDR3: TGTGCCATCAGTGAGTCAGGGAATCAGCCCCAGCATTTT.

There are many counts of this clonotype. This beta chain turned up in a library designed for alpha chains; as an off-target read, its abundance says little. The gene calls are TRBV7-6 and TRBJ2-3; TRBD2 aligns across 9 bases. V trimming: 0 bases; J trimming: 3 bases; junction bases outside the gene matches: 10. The CDR3 is 18 residues long. Germline CDR1 and CDR2: SGHVS and FNYEAQ. For the CDR3, the DNA is TGTGCCAGCAGCTTAGCGTCGGGGCTAGCGGGACGTACAGATACGCAGTATTTT. Translated, it gives CASSLASGLAGRTDTQYF. Filled out from reference TRBV7-6 and TRBJ2-3, the complete variable domain reads GAGVSQSPRYKVTKRGQDVALRCDPISGHVSLYWYRQALGQGPEFLTYFNYEAQQDKSGLPNDRFSAERPEGSISTLTIQRTEQRDSAMYRCASSLASGLAGRTDTQYFGPGTRLTVL.

By frequency in the sample, this clonotype is medium-sized. The junction and the germline gene differ at one end; a read error may be behind it. In a library made to pick up alpha chains, this beta chain is a stray read with a size that means little. The rearrangement uses TRBV6-2 or TRBV6-3 and TRBJ2-2; D may be TRBD1 (6 bases). CDR3 size: 15 residues. The germline CDR1 and CDR2 sequences are MNHEY and SVGEGT. The CDR3 loop reads CASSYSEGVAGELFF. DNA of the CDR3: TGTGCCAGCAGCTACTCCGAGGGGGTAGCCGGGGAGCTGTTTTTT.

This clonotype ranks as medium-sized (0.01 to 0.1%). This beta chain represents an off-target read in a library built for alpha chains; its size is of limited meaning. This rearrangement joins TRBV28 to TRBJ2-3; D remains unclear. Germline CDR1 reads MDHEN; CDR2 reads SYDVKM. CDR3 size: 13 residues. The ends were cut back, 5 bases at V and 4 bases at J, with 10 bases in the middle. The CDR3 DNA reads TGTGCCAGCAGTCTGACACCCCCAGATACGCAGTATTTT. Its protein is CASSLTPPDTQYF.

This clonotype is deemed medium-sized. This beta chain is a stray read from a library made for alpha chains; its abundance is not meaningful. The rearrangement links TRBV27 to TRBJ2-7, with TRBD1 matching over 8 bases. Trimming at V came to 6 bases and at J to 2 bases, leaving 9 bases not matched to a gene. Germline lookup yields CDR1 MNHEY and CDR2 SMNVEV (reference sequence). The CDR3 is 15 amino acids. The CDR3 DNA follows: TGTGCCAGCAGGAAGGACAGGGAGCGTACCTACGAGCAGTACTTC. Translation gives CASRKDRERTYEQYF.

This clonotype is labeled medium-sized. Little can be read into the size of this beta chain, an off-target read in a library designed for alpha chains. The chain joins TRBV7-2 to TRBJ1-5, with a tentative D call TRBD1 (5 bases). The CDR3 has 13 residues. CDR1 is SGHTA, CDR2 FQGNSA, per germline. V was pared by 6 bases and J by 5 bases, with 11 bases between. The CDR3 loop is CASRRGRDQPQHF. CDR3 coding DNA: TGTGCCAGCAGACGGGGACGGGATCAGCCCCAGCATTTT.

This clonotype is termed medium-sized (0.01 to 0.1%). The library was prepared for alpha chains; this beta chain is a stray read, so its frequency means little. The rearrangement uses TRBV6-6 and TRBJ2-3; 7 bases map to TRBD1. Trimming cost V 1 base and J 6 bases; bases outside gene matches: 4. The CDR3 runs to 14 residues. Germline V lookup: CDR1 MNHNY, CDR2 SVGAGI (reference sequence). The CDR3 coding sequence is TGTGCCAGCAGTTACTATGAGGGGGCGGATACGCAGTATTTT. Translating gives CASSYYEGADTQYF.

In this sample, this clonotype turned up a few times. This beta chain came through as a stray read in a library set up for alpha chains, and its size says little. The chain employs TRBV19 and TRBJ1-5; 10 bases align to TRBD1. V trimming: 8 bases; J trimming: 5 bases; junction bases outside the gene matches: 3. The CDR3 runs 13 residues. The V gene's germline CDR1 is LNHDA and CDR2 SQIVND (reference sequence). The CDR3, as DNA: TGTGCCAGTTCCGGGACAGGGGATCAGCCCCAGCATTTT. Translation gives CASSGTGDQPQHF.

In the case of this clonotype: The junction and the germline gene differ at one end; a read error may be behind it. A library prepared for alpha chains yielded this beta chain as an off-target read; its size is of little meaning. The J gene is TRBJ2-3, the V gene TRBV7-9; TRBD1 matches at 8 bases. The germline gives CDR1 SEHNR, CDR2 FQNEAQ (reference sequence). The CDR3 runs 17 residues. This CDR3 is CASSRSTRTGWTVTQYF. The CDR3 nucleotides are TGTGCCAGCAGCAGATCCACCAGGACAGGGTGGACAGTTACGCAGTATTTT.